This TCR beta chain appears in the sequencing data of a study of response to subunit inactivated influenza vaccine (dated by TCRdb to the late 2010s). Regarding the complete study: The study used deep quantitative T cell receptor repertoire profiling to track responses to a trivalent subunit inactivated influenza vaccine.

In the case of this clonotype: The antigen this receptor binds is unknown. Base qualities are missing; no much larger clone stands one base away.

Study-wide conclusions, independent of this receptor: It was suggested by the authors that each seasonal influenza vaccination may recruit only a limited number of new T cells.

The protocol used for the library was RT-PCR. These reads were obtained on an Illumina HiSeq 2500. The public reads were quality trimmed at Q25 with fastp and then assembled into clones with MiXCR by TCRdb, keeping productive beta chains. Every entry covers one CDR3 protein and lists the most common genes and DNA from its rows. Within this sample are roughly 700,000 distinct CDR3 sequences, with approximately 14% of them counted one time only. Clones ranked in the top ten supply about 9.9% of the sample. Sample: PBMCs from blood, taken less than 13 days after vaccination. The clonotype was recovered from a man aged 50 to 59 who received an inactivated influenza vaccine. Donor details come from another sample of the same person, matched by shared clones.

The DNA sequence follows: TGTGCCACCAGCAGAGTAGGGGGCGGACAGCCCCAGCATTTT. This gives the protein CATSRVGGGQPQHF. The chain is made from TRBV15 and TRBJ1-5; 7 nucleotides in the junction match TRBD1. Looking up the germline V gene (reference sequence) yields CDR1 LNHNV and CDR2 YYDKDF. The CDR3 measures 14 amino acids from cysteine to phenylalanine. The sequence is cut down to CDR3 DNA, 42 bases in frame from base 1. Trimmed from V: 1 base; trimmed from J: 7 bases; junction bases lacking a gene match: 4.